The 11 T cell receptor beta chains in this list originate from one sample, sequenced in a study of cytomegalovirus exposure and HLA in healthy donors. Primers included in the PCR were 60 Vbeta and 13 Jbeta primers. The data were produced by immunoSEQ multiplex PCR, yet TCRdb's version contains in-frame clones alone and is incomplete. Among 130,000 or so clones listed, 75% to 90% were seen once. Sequenced material: PBMCs. The receptors shown here come from a middle-aged man in good health and CMV-seronegative.

The chain is built from TRBV5-8 and TRBJ2-5; tentatively, D is TRBD2 (6 bases). CDR1 SGHTS and CDR2 YDEGEE come from the germline V gene. V was clipped by 0 bases and J by 7 bases, with 16 bases between them. CDR3 length: 15 amino acids. The CDR3 reads CASSLALGGKGTQYF. Here the CDR3 DNA reads TGTGCCAGCAGCTTGGCTTTGGGGGGAAAGGGGACCCAGTACTTC.

V and J are TRBV9 and TRBJ1-2; D is perhaps TRBD1 (5 bases). V lost 3 bases to trimming and J lost 2 bases, with 8 bases between them. Germline CDR1 is SGDLS and CDR2 is YYNGEE. This CDR3 has 13 amino acids. CDR3 in amino acids: CASSARQNYGYTF. CDR3 nucleotide sequence: TGTGCCAGCAGCGCCCGACAGAACTATGGCTACACCTTC. Full variable domain (rest looked up from reference TRBV9 and TRBJ1-2): DSGVTQTPKHLITATGQRVTLRCSPRSGDLSVYWYQQSLDQGLQFLIQYYNGEERAKGNILERFSAQQFPDLHSELNLSSLELGDSALYFCASSARQNYGYTFGSGTRLTVV.

The chain employs TRBV5-1 and TRBJ2-7, with 7 bases aligning to TRBD1. CDR3 size: 14 residues. Looked up from germline, CDR1 is SGHRS and CDR2 is YFSETQ. Unmatched junction bases numbered 10, after V lost 5 bases and J lost 5 bases. In nucleotides, the CDR3 is TGCGCCAGCAGACCTACACAGGGGTGGCACGAGCAGTACTTC. Its protein is CASRPTQGWHEQYF.

This chain links TRBV9 with TRBJ1-3; D might be TRBD1 (6 bases). This CDR3 contains 15 residues. Germline CDR1 and CDR2: SGDLS and YYNGEE. V gave up 4 bases and J gave up 5 bases, with 16 bases separating them. The chain's CDR3 is CASSLGTLGRNTIYF. CDR3 DNA: TGTGCCAGCAGCCTCGGGACATTGGGTAGAAACACCATATATTTT.

There are a few counts of this clone. The J gene is TRBJ1-4, the V gene TRBV7-2; a possible D gene is TRBD1 (5 bases). In germline, CDR1 is SGHTA, CDR2 FQGNSA. Trimming removed 3 bases at V and 8 bases at J, with 13 bases between. The CDR3 covers 14 residues. Here the CDR3 reads CASSFSRESEKLFF. DNA of the CDR3: TGTGCCAGCAGCTTCTCCAGGGAAAGCGAAAAACTGTTTTTT.

The chain combines TRBV6-1 with TRBJ1-2; unclear D gene. V was cut by 1 base and J by 4 bases, with 7 bases left in between. The CDR3 runs 13 residues. Germline V gene lookup returns CDR1 MNHNS and CDR2 SASEGT. This CDR3 is CASSEVGSYGYTF. The CDR3 coding sequence is TGTGCCAGCAGTGAAGTTGGCAGCTATGGCTACACCTTC.

The chain combines TRBV5-4 with TRBJ2-1; 8 bases match TRBD1. CDR1 and CDR2 from the germline V gene are SGHNT and YYREEE (reference sequence). This CDR3 is 15 amino acids long. With V trimmed by 0 bases and J by 7 bases, 6 bases remained unmatched. The CDR3 DNA follows: TGTGCCAGCAGCTTGGATTTTCAGGGGGCTAATGAGCAGTTCTTC. Translated: CASSLDFQGANEQFF.

The chain recombines TRBV7-2 with TRBJ2-5; 7 bases agree with TRBD2. The J call may be faulty, since TRBJ2-7 better matches the DNA end. Per the germline V gene, CDR1 is SGHTA and CDR2 is FQGNSA. This CDR3 has 14 amino acids. CDR3 loop: CASSERGGSYEQYF. The CDR3 DNA reads TGTGCCAGCAGCGAGCGGGGCGGCTCCTACGAGCAGTACTTC.

This clone was counted once. The gene calls are TRBV9 and TRBJ1-2; D is possibly TRBD1 (6 bases). In germline, CDR1 is SGDLS, CDR2 YYNGEE. This CDR3 contains 15 residues. Trimming left V 3 bases short and J 6 bases short, with 18 bases between. CDR3 loop: CASSAPGHLSHGYTF. In nucleotides, the CDR3 is TGTGCCAGCAGCGCCCCGGGACACCTCAGCCATGGCTACACCTTC.

The chain combines TRBV19 with TRBJ2-5; TRBD1 agrees at 7 bases. With the DNA end fitting TRBJ2-7 better, the J assignment may be wrong. CDR1 and CDR2 from the germline V gene are LNHDA and SQIVND (reference sequence). This CDR3 is 15 amino acids long. The CDR3 reads CASSINAGTAYEQYF. The CDR3, as DNA: TGTGCCAGTAGTATAAATGCAGGGACAGCCTACGAGCAGTACTTC.

This chain connects TRBV7-8 to TRBJ1-1, with no clear D. V was trimmed by 5 bases and J by 5 bases, leaving 18 bases between them. The CDR3 contains 15 residues. CDR1 SGHVS and CDR2 FQNEAQ come from the germline V gene. The CDR3 region is CASSQYQSGGTEAFF. As DNA, the CDR3 is TGTGCCAGCAGCCAATATCAGTCTGGCGGTACTGAAGCTTTCTTT. The complete variable domain, with remaining parts taken from reference TRBV7-8 and TRBJ1-1, reads GAGVSQSPRYKVAKRGQDVALRCDPISGHVSLFWYQQALGQGPEFLTYFQNEAQLDKSGLPSDRFFAERPEGSVSTLKIQRTQQEDSAVYLCASSQYQSGGTEAFFGQGTRLTVV.